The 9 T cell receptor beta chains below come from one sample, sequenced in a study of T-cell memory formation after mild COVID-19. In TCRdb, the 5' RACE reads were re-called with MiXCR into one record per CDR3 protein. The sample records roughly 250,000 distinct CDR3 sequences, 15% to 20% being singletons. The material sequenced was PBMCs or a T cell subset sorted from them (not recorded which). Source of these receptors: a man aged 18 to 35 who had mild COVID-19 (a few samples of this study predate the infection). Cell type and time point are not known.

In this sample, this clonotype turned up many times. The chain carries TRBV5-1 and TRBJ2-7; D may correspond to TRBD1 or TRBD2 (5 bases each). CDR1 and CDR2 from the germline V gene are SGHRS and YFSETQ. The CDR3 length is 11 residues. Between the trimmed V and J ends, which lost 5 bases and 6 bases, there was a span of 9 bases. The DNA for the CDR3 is TGCGCCAGCAGTGAGGGGTCCGAGCAGTACTTC. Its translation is CASSEGSEQYF.

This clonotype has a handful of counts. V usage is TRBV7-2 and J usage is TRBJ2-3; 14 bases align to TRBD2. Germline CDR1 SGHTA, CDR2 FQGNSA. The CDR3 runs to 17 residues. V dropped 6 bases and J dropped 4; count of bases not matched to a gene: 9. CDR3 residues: CASRRRLAGGPPDTQYF. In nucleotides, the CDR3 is TGTGCCAGCAGGCGTAGACTAGCGGGGGGGCCCCCAGATACGCAGTATTTT.

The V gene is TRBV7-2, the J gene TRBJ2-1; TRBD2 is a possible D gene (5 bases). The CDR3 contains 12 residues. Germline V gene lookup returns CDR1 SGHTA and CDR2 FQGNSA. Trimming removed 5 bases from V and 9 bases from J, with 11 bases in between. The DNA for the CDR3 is TGTGCCAGCAGCCCTAGCCTTGCTGAGCAGTTCTTC. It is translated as CASSPSLAEQFF.

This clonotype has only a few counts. CDR3 sequence reads: CASSFANRRSTDTQYF. Here the CDR3 DNA reads TGTGCCAGCAGCTTTGCGAACCGGAGGAGCACAGATACGCAGTATTTT. The V call is TRBV5-6, the J call TRBJ2-3, with D perhaps TRBD2 (5 bases). The germline gives CDR1 SGHDT, CDR2 YYEEEE. V lost 2 bases, J lost 0 bases, and 13 bases lay in between. The CDR3 totals 16 residues.

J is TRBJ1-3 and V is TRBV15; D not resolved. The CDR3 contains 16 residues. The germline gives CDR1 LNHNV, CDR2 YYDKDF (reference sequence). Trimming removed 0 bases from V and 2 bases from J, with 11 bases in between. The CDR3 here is CATSREGLVAGNTIYF. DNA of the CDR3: TGTGCCACCAGCAGAGAGGGCTTGGTTGCTGGAAACACCATATATTTT.

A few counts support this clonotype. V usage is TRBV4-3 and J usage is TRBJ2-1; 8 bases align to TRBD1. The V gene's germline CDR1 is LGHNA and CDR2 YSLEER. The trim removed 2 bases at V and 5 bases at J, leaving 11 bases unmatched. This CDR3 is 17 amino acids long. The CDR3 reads CASSQYSTGDLDNEQFF. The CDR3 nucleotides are TGCGCCAGCAGCCAATATTCGACAGGGGATCTTGACAATGAGCAGTTCTTC.

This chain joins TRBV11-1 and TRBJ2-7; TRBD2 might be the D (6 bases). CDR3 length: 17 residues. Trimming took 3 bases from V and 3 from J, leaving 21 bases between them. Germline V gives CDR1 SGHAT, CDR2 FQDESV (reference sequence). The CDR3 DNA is TGTGCCAGCAGCTTGCCTCGATCAGGGTGGGGACTCTACGAGCAGTACTTC. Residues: CASSLPRSGWGLYEQYF.

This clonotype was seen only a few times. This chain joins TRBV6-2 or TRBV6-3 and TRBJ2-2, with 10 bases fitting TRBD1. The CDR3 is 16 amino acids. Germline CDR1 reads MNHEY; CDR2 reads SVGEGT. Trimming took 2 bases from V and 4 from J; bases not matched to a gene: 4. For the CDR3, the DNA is TGTGCCAGCAGTTACGACAGGGGGCCCGGCACCGGGGAGCTGTTTTTT. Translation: CASSYDRGPGTGELFF.

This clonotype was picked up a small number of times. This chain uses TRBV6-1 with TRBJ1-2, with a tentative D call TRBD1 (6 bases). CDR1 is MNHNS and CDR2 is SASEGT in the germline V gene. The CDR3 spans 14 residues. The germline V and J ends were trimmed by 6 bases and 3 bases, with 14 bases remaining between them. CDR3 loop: CASRLTGTDYGYTF. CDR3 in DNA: TGTGCCAGCAGGCTCACAGGGACCGACTATGGCTACACCTTC.